This TCR beta chain was sequenced in a study of early T cells in non-severe SARS-CoV-2 infection. Individual cDNA molecules each received unique molecular identifiers attached to them. TCRdb analysed the 5' RACE reads with MiXCR anew, one entry per CDR3 protein. This repertoire shows about 64,000 distinct CDR3 sequences, more than 15% found once; its top ten account for over 8%. This clonotype was detected a few times. There are 16 residues in the CDR3. Germline V gives CDR1 LGHNA, CDR2 YNFKEQ. J lost 2 bases, V lost 1 base, and 3 bases had no gene match. The TCR sequence derives from an adult who was a healthcare worker with PCR-confirmed SARS-CoV-2 infection or an uninfected control (not recorded which). Here the sequenced sample was whole blood, taken at baseline. The J gene is TRBJ2-1, the V gene TRBV4-2; 9 nucleotides line up with TRBD1. In nucleotides, the CDR3 is TGTGCCAGCAGCCAAGCGGGGGACAGGGCCTACAATGAGCAGTTCTTC. Translation gives CASSQAGDRAYNEQFF.